These 15 T cell receptor beta chains were all obtained from the same sample, sequenced in a study of shared clonotypes between healthy human individuals. Sequencing used immunoSEQ multiplex PCR; TCRdb keeps in-frame clones, though not all of them. The sample holds more than 2,000,000 clones, over 85% seen once. Material for sequencing was naive CD4+ T cells from PBMCs. The subset was: CD45RA+ positively selected. These receptors came from a man between 18 and 35 years old in good health. Some clones in this sample may be carry-over from other donors' samples.

The chain links TRBV15 to TRBJ2-7, with a possible D match to TRBD2 (6 bases). Trimming left V 7 bases short and J 0 bases short, with 25 bases between. The CDR3 loop spans 18 amino acids. Germline V gene lookup returns CDR1 LNHNV and CDR2 YYDKDF (reference sequence). In DNA form, the CDR3 reads TGTGCCACCACGATCCCGTGCGGGGCACCGGTGCTCTCCTACGAGCAGTACTTC. It specifies CATTIPCGAPVLSYEQYF.

The chain couples TRBV5-1 to TRBJ2-1; D assignment may be TRBD1 or TRBD2 (5 bases each). V gave up 4 bases and J gave up 8 bases, with 22 bases separating them. Per the germline V gene, CDR1 is SGHRS and CDR2 is YFSETQ. The CDR3 spans 16 residues. As DNA, the CDR3 is TGCGCCAGCAGCCCCTACCTGGGACCCCCGGCCTATGAGCAGTTCTTC. This translates into CASSPYLGPPAYEQFF.

The V call is TRBV6-5, the J call TRBJ2-7; D is undetermined. With 8 bases removed from V and 9 bases from J, the gap between germline ends came to 14 bases. Per the germline V gene, CDR1 is MNHEY and CDR2 is SVGAGI. The CDR3 runs 11 residues. The CDR3 spells CASRSGPRQYF. The CDR3 DNA is TGTGCCAGCCGTTCGGGCCCTAGGCAGTACTTC.

J is TRBJ1-2 and V is TRBV27; D ambiguous. The CDR3 spans 13 residues. Germline V gene data show CDR1 as MNHEY and CDR2 as SMNVEV (reference sequence). V was shortened by 5 bases and J by 8 bases, with 15 bases between the two germline ends. The CDR3 region is CASSPRSPAGYTF. The CDR3 DNA reads TGTGCCAGCAGTCCCCGGTCCCCAGCGGGCTACACCTTC.

The genes are TRBV10-2 and TRBJ2-7; D unclear. V was pared by 0 bases and J by 2 bases, with 14 bases between. The CDR3 loop spans 16 amino acids. Germline assignment: CDR1 WSHSY and CDR2 SAAADI. The DNA for the CDR3 is TGCGCCAGCAGTGAGTCACCCCTGTTATGGACCTACGAGCAGTACTTC. Translated: CASSESPLLWTYEQYF.

This clone was seen a single time. V usage is TRBV6-5 and J usage is TRBJ2-3, with D possibly TRBD1 on 6 matching bases. CDR1 is MNHEY and CDR2 is SVGAGI in the germline V gene. The CDR3 has 16 amino acids. With 2 bases removed from V and 1 base from J, the gap between germline ends came to 13 bases. CDR3 protein: CASSYGQGTGTDTQYF. As DNA, the CDR3 is TGTGCCAGCAGTTACGGGCAGGGGACGGGCACAGATACGCAGTATTTT.

The rearrangement uses TRBV28 and TRBJ1-5; D is unclear. Germline-derived CDR1 and CDR2 are MDHEN and SYDVKM. The CDR3 runs to 12 residues. Trimming cost V 5 bases and J 9 bases, with 11 bases left between them. The CDR3 protein is CASSRPSRPQHF. In DNA, the CDR3 is TGTGCCAGCAGTCGACCCTCCCGGCCCCAGCATTTT.

The chain links TRBV7-9 to TRBJ1-1; D is perhaps TRBD1 (5 bases). Germline CDR1 and CDR2: SEHNR and FQNEAQ (reference sequence). The V gene lost 8 bases and the J gene lost 5 bases, with 18 bases spanning the gap. CDR3 length equals 14 residues. The CDR3 reads CASSTTSGETEAFF. For the CDR3, the DNA is TGTGCCAGCTCTACCACATCGGGGGAGACTGAAGCTTTCTTT.

In its sample, this clone was seen once. The chain combines TRBV10-3 with TRBJ2-7, with 7 bases matching TRBD1. J was trimmed by 4 bases and V by 5 bases; bases with no gene match: 14. The CDR3 runs 16 residues. CDR1 is ENHRY, CDR2 SYGVKD, per germline. In nucleotides, the CDR3 is TGTGCCATCAGTAAGGGGGCGCGAACCGAACAGTACGAGCAGTACTTC. It is translated as CAISKGARTEQYEQYF.

The chain is built from TRBV9 and TRBJ2-1, with 9 bases fitting TRBD2. Germline assignment: CDR1 SGDLS and CDR2 YYNGEE. Germline trimming cut 1 base from V and 9 bases from J; bases unmatched to any gene: 8. This CDR3 is built from 15 residues. CDR3 loop: CASSVISGSSSEQFF. The DNA of the CDR3 is TGTGCCAGCAGCGTAATTAGCGGGAGTTCCTCTGAGCAGTTCTTC.

The genes are TRBV5-6 and TRBJ2-1; D ambiguous. Germline values: CDR1 SGHDT, CDR2 YYEEEE. This CDR3 is built from 14 residues. Trimming stripped 1 base from V and 5 bases from J, with 10 bases between. CDR3 loop: CASSLYPEDNEQFF. Written as DNA, the CDR3 is TGTGCCAGCAGCTTGTATCCTGAAGACAATGAGCAGTTCTTC.

DNA for the CDR3: TGTGCCAGCAGTGGACAGGGGGCCCCAGATACGCAGTATTTT. Its translation: CASSGQGAPDTQYF. The chain carries TRBV2 and TRBJ2-3, with TRBD1 identical over 10 bases. CDR3 length equals 14 residues. The V and J ends lost 4 bases and 4 bases, in that order; junction bases with no gene match: 2. Germline-derived CDR1 and CDR2 are SNHLY and FYNNEI.

J is TRBJ2-3 and V is TRBV2, with 10 bases identical to TRBD2. Germline V CDR1 and CDR2: SNHLY, FYNNEI. The CDR3 totals 17 residues. Trimming removed 2 bases from V and 4 bases from J; junction bases left unmatched: 9. CDR3 sequence (DNA): TGTGCCAGCAGTGAATTGAGAGCGGGAGGGCAATCAGATACGCAGTATTTT. This sequence encodes CASSELRAGGQSDTQYF.

This clone was seen just once. The chain recombines TRBV27 with TRBJ1-5; 10 bases map to TRBD1. The germline V gene encodes CDR1 MNHEY and CDR2 SMNVEV (reference sequence). The CDR3 contains 16 residues. The ends lost 7 bases at V and 6 bases at J; junction bases unmatched: 12. The CDR3 DNA follows: TGTGCCAGCATCCTTCAGTCCGACAGGGGGCTTCAGCCCCAGCATTTT. Translation gives CASILQSDRGLQPQHF.

The chain couples TRBV6-4 to TRBJ1-2; D is undetermined. Per germline, CDR1 MRHNA and CDR2 SNTAGT. The CDR3 loop spans 15 amino acids. Trimming shortened V by 3 bases and J by 5 bases, and 16 bases separated the two germline ends. Here the CDR3 DNA reads TGTGCCAGCAGTGAGAGTCCCGACACAAGATATGGCTACACCTTC. Translated: CASSESPDTRYGYTF.